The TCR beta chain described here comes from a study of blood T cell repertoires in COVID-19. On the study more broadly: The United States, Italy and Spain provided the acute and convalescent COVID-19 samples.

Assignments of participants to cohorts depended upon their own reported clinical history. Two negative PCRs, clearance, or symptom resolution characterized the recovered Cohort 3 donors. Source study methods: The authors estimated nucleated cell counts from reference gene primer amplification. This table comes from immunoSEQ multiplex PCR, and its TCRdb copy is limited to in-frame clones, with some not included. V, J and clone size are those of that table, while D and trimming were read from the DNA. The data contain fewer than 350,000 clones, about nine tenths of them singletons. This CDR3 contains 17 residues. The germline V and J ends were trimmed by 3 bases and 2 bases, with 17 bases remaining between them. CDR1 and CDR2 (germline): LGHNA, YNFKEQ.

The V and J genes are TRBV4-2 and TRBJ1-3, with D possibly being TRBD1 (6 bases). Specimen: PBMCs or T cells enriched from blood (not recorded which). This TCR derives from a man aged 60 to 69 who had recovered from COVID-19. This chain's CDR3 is CASSQLMGQGTGNTIYF. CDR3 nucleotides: TGTGCCAGCAGCCAGCTTATGGGACAAGGGACTGGAAACACCATATATTTT.